This T cell receptor beta chain was found in a study of CD8 T cells in ankylosing spondylitis. Study-wide results and limits: Made up of about eight highly homologous variants, a TCR beta motif appeared characteristic of ankylosing spondylitis blood.

TCRdb passed the 5' RACE reads through MiXCR, listing each CDR3 protein once. Found here are approximately 140,000 distinct CDR3 sequences, 15% to 20% of them singletons; the top ten hold roughly 30%. There are a few counts of this clonotype. Antigen specificity is unknown. The CDR3 contains 17 residues. CDR1 is SGHRS and CDR2 is YFSETQ in the germline V gene. Trimming cost V 0 bases and J 2 bases; bases outside gene matches: 9. This receptor was identified in a male donor with ankylosing spondylitis. The sample consisted of blood, either unsorted or a sorted T cell fraction (not recorded which). This chain links TRBV5-1 with TRBJ2-7; 9 bases align to TRBD2. In DNA form, the CDR3 reads TGCGCCAGCAGCTTGGCCCCCCTACTAGCGGGCCCCTACGAGCAGTACTTC. Protein product: CASSLAPLLAGPYEQYF.